These T cell receptor beta chains were read from a single sample in a study of blood T cell repertoires in COVID-19. The data were produced by immunoSEQ multiplex PCR, yet TCRdb's version contains in-frame clones alone and is incomplete. The profile shows approximately 200,000 clones, over 70% of them singletons. Input material: PBMCs or T cells enriched from blood (not recorded which). The source of these receptors is a woman aged 25 to 45 who had been exposed to COVID-19. Each CDR3 is given with its conserved first and last residue. The D gene is left open where the match is weak. Clone size appears in some rows only: once, few, many, or a class for an expanded clone.

abundance	len	v_gene	d_gene	j_gene	CDR3nt	CDR3aa
NA	18	TRBV5-1	TRBD2	TRBJ2-7	TGCGCCAGCAGCTTGGGGGGTAGCGGGAGGGCGATTCCCTACGAGCAGTACTTC	CASSLGGSGRAIPYEQYF
NA	13	TRBV7-3	NA	TRBJ2-3	TGTGCCAGCAGCGGCTACTCAGGCGATACGCAGTATTTT	CASSGYSGDTQYF
NA	14	TRBV18	TRBD1	TRBJ1-2	TGTGCCAGCTCACCGGGACAGGGGAACTATGGCTACACCTTC	CASSPGQGNYGYTF
NA	14	TRBV18	NA	TRBJ2-1	TGTGCCAGCTCACCGCAGGGGTCCTACAATGAGCAGTTCTTC	CASSPQGSYNEQFF
NA	17	TRBV29-1	NA	TRBJ1-3	TGCAGCGTTGAAGAGCGGCGACAGGAGAACTCTGGAAACACCATATATTTT	CSVEERRQENSGNTIYF
NA	15	TRBV6-2/TRBV6-3	NA	TRBJ2-1	TGTGCCAGCAGTTACTGGCGGAGCTCCTACAATGAGCAGTTCTTC	CASSYWRSSYNEQFF
NA	14	TRBV25-1	TRBD1	TRBJ1-2	TGTGCCAGCGGGGAGACAGGGGTTAAAGTTGGCTACACCTTC	CASGETGVKVGYTF
NA	14	TRBV4-1	TRBD2	TRBJ2-1	TGCGCCAGCAGCCTTTTAGCGGGAGTCTATGAGCAGTTCTTC	CASSLLAGVYEQFF
NA	15	TRBV5-4	TRBD2	TRBJ2-2	TGTGCCAGCAGCTTGGAAACGGGAGGTAGCGGGGAGCTGTTTTTT	CASSLETGGSGELFF
many	13	TRBV29-1	TRBD1	TRBJ1-2	TGCAGCGTCCAAAGGACAGGGGGCAATGGCTACACCTTC	CSVQRTGGNGYTF